Listed below are T cell receptor beta chains from one sample, sequenced in a study of blood T cell repertoires in COVID-19. Here immunoSEQ multiplex PCR was the method, and the copy in TCRdb shows in-frame clones only, minus some. The sample has about 140,000 clones, roughly 82% seen once; the top ten hold about 9.4%. Input material: peripheral blood. These receptor sequences come from a man aged 55 to 69 with active or convalescent COVID-19. The CDR3 runs from the conserved cysteine through the conserved F or W. The order of the fields is J gene, D gene, V gene, clone size, CDR3 protein, CDR3 DNA. The D gene is left open where the match is weak. Not all rows give a size; the values are once, few, many and, for expanded clones, a class.

TRBJ1-1,.,TRBV4-3,few,CASSQDRNTEAFF,TGCGCCAGCAGCCAAGATAGGAACACTGAAGCTTTCTTT
TRBJ2-2,TRBD1,TRBV5-1,.,CASSWGQSNTGELFF,TGCGCCAGCAGCTGGGGACAGTCAAACACCGGGGAGCTGTTTTTT
TRBJ1-3,.,TRBV4-3,.,CASSQDVGPGVSAGNTIYF,TGCGCCAGCAGCCAAGATGTTGGGCCAGGGGTTTCGGCTGGAAACACCATATATTTT
TRBJ2-1,TRBD2,TRBV6-1,.,CASSDRGGSSYNEQFF,TGTGCCAGCAGTGATCGGGGCGGGAGCTCCTACAATGAGCAGTTCTTC
TRBJ2-1,TRBD2,TRBV7-2,few,CASSLQAGGENEQFF,TGTGCCAGCAGCTTACAAGCGGGGGGGGAAAATGAGCAGTTCTTC
TRBJ2-4,TRBD2,TRBV5-1,.,CASSPTAGIAKNIQYF,TGCGCCAGCAGCCCAACAGCGGGAATAGCCAAAAACATTCAGTACTTC
TRBJ2-7,.,TRBV30,.,CAWSVANEQYF,TGTGCCTGGAGTGTGGCCAACGAGCAGTACTTC
TRBJ2-1,.,TRBV14,once,CASSHFREQFF,TGTGCCAGCAGCCATTTTCGTGAGCAGTTCTTC
TRBJ1-2,TRBD1,TRBV11-3,.,CASSYAGTGPNYGYTF,TGTGCCAGCAGCTATGCCGGGACAGGTCCTAACTATGGCTACACCTTC
TRBJ1-4,.,TRBV30,.,CAWSVGTSNEKLFF,TGTGCCTGGAGTGTCGGGACATCGAATGAAAAACTGTTTTTT
TRBJ2-2,.,TRBV2,once,CASIAATNTGELFF,TGTGCCAGCATCGCGGCTACTAACACCGGGGAGCTGTTTTTT
TRBJ1-2,TRBD1,TRBV15,.,CATSLDRGSLYGYTF,TGTGCCACCAGTCTTGACAGGGGCTCCCTCTATGGCTACACCTTC
TRBJ2-7,.,TRBV5-4,once,CASSPRGRQSSYEQYF,TGTGCCAGCAGCCCCCGTGGGAGGCAGAGCTCCTACGAGCAGTACTTC
TRBJ1-1,.,TRBV6-5,.,CASSPQPGTEAFF,TGTGCCAGCAGTCCTCAACCGGGGACTGAAGCTTTCTTT
TRBJ1-1,.,TRBV4-3,.,CASSQVGGLHTEAFF,TGCGCCAGCAGCCAAGTGGGGGGGCTTCACACTGAAGCTTTCTTT
TRBJ2-1,TRBD1,TRBV5-1,.,CASSEGQVYNEQFF,TGCGCCAGCAGCGAGGGACAGGTATACAATGAGCAGTTCTTC
TRBJ1-2,TRBD1,TRBV14,.,CASRRQGVFGYTF,TGTGCCAGCAGACGACAGGGGGTATTTGGCTACACCTTC
TRBJ2-7,TRBD1,TRBV5-1,once,CASSAGTVEAYEQYF,TGCGCCAGCAGCGCCGGGACAGTGGAAGCCTACGAGCAGTACTTC
TRBJ2-1,TRBD2,TRBV5-1,once,CASSLGLAGVDYNEQFF,TGCGCCAGCAGCTTGGGACTAGCGGGAGTAGACTACAATGAGCAGTTCTTC
TRBJ2-4,TRBD1,TRBV30,.,CAWSPGTVLAKNIQYF,TGTGCCTGGAGTCCCGGGACAGTTCTAGCCAAAAACATTCAGTACTTC
TRBJ1-4,TRBD1,TRBV6-5,.,CASSPDRVENEKLFF,TGTGCCAGCAGCCCGGACAGGGTCGAAAATGAAAAACTGTTTTTT
TRBJ2-2,.,TRBV7-6,.,CASSLGRQNTGELFF,TGTGCCAGCAGCTTAGGCAGACAGAACACCGGGGAGCTGTTTTTT
TRBJ1-1,.,TRBV19,.,CASSIGAGKWTEAFF,TGTGCCAGTAGTATAGGGGCAGGGAAGTGGACTGAAGCTTTCTTT
TRBJ1-3,.,TRBV18,.,CASSPRGDSGNTIYF,TGTGCCAGCTCACCGCGGGGAGACTCTGGAAACACCATATATTTT
TRBJ1-6,.,TRBV4-1,.,CASSQEPPAEVNSPLHF,TGCGCCAGCAGCCAAGAGCCACCAGCCGAGGTTAATTCACCCCTCCACTTT
TRBJ2-2,TRBD2,TRBV5-1,.,CASSRGLAGRNTGELFF,TGCGCCAGCAGCCGTGGGCTAGCGGGGCGAAACACCGGGGAGCTGTTTTTT